Described below is a single TCR beta chain sequence and its context. This sample is part of a study of control samples from healthy donors and cancer patients. This table comes from immunoSEQ multiplex PCR, and its TCRdb copy is limited to in-frame clones, with some not included. The sample holds 120,000 or so clones; 87% are singletons and the top ten take around 8.7%. Sequenced material: blood. The clonotype was recovered from a man aged 35 to 55 in good health.

The CDR3 DNA reads TGCAGCGTTGAAGATCTGGACAGCTACGAGCAGTACTTC. Translation: CSVEDLDSYEQYF. The V and J genes are TRBV29-1 and TRBJ2-7, with D perhaps matching TRBD1 (6 bases). V lost 0 bases to trimming and J lost 3 bases, with 9 bases between them. The CDR3 totals 13 residues. Germline CDR1 and CDR2: SQVTM and ANQGSEA.